This TCR beta chain was documented in a study of T cell repertoires in cytomegalovirus infection. Study-wide findings and caveats: Identification of carriers of CMV plus the relevant HLA was performed using cumulative public TCR beta family frequency.

TCRdb fed the reads into MiXCR, producing one record per CDR3 protein. This table holds about 300,000 distinct CDR3 sequences, about 9.1% found once. This clonotype was seen many times. Its antigen remains unknown. Germline lookup yields CDR1 SGHTA and CDR2 FQGTGA. V lost 4 bases, J lost 9 bases, and 16 bases lay in between. CDR3 length equals 14 residues. The TCR comes from a human donor in good health (CMV status not recorded). Some clones in this sample may be carry-over from other donors' samples. Material for sequencing was PBMCs. The J gene is TRBJ2-1, the V gene TRBV7-3; D tentatively reads TRBD1 or TRBD2 (5 bases each). CDR3: CASSSQTERGEQFF. For the CDR3, the DNA is TGTGCCAGCAGCTCCCAGACGGAGAGGGGTGAGCAGTTCTTC.